The clone carrying this T cell receptor beta chain was detected once. Its specificity is not known. Per the germline V gene, CDR1 is MGHDK and CDR2 is SYGVNS. The CDR3 totals 12 residues. After removal of 4 bases from V and 7 bases from J, the junction contained 2 bases not matched to a gene. Measured with immunoSEQ multiplex PCR; TCRdb has only the in-frame clones, and not every one. Of under 40,000 clones listed, roughly 95% are singletons. The data are from a study of T cells in tuberculosis. Overall study findings and caveats: Active tuberculosis cases were adults; controls were adolescents.

The receptor was derived from a donor aged 10 to 29 with latent tuberculosis or without tuberculosis infection. This chain joins TRBV25-1 and TRBJ2-7; TRBD2 matches 9 bases. Input material: PBMCs. CDR3 residues: CASSVGLAEQYF. In nucleotides, the CDR3 is TGTGCCAGCAGTGTTGGACTAGCGGAGCAGTACTTC.